This is a list of T cell receptor beta chains from one sample in a study of lymphopenia after photon versus proton radiotherapy. Some clones are missing from TCRdb's copy, which holds only in-frame ones; the method was immunoSEQ multiplex PCR. The sample carries some 20,000 clones, about 85% recorded once. Sample: peripheral blood, taken from a patient treated with proton-based radiotherapy. These receptors were taken from an older man with pancreatic cancer. Each CDR3 is given with its conserved first and last residue. The D gene is left open where the match is weak. Only part of the rows carry a size: once, few, many, or a class if the clone is expanded.

>-|TRBV10-2|TRBJ2-7|TRBD2|15
TGCGCCAGCAGGCCTAGCGGGAGGGCCATCTACGAGCAGTACTTC
CASRPSGRAIYEQYF
>once|TRBV7-6|TRBJ1-6|-|17
TGTGCCAGCAGCCCACCCCGTGCCTTCTCCTATAATTCACCCCTCCACTTT
CASSPPRAFSYNSPLHF
>-|TRBV6-1|TRBJ1-5|-|14
TGTGCCAGCAGTGGGGGACGGTTCAATCAGCCCCAGCATTTT
CASSGGRFNQPQHF
>-|TRBV12-5|TRBJ1-1|-|13
TGTGCTAGTGGTTTGGGGGGAGGCACTGAAGCTTTCTTT
CASGLGGGTEAFF
>-|TRBV29-1|TRBJ1-1|-|13
TGCAGCGTTGAGAGCGGCCCGAGCACTGAAGCTTTCTTT
CSVESGPSTEAFF
>-|TRBV5-5|TRBJ1-1|TRBD1|17
TGTGCCAGCAGCGGGACAGGGGGCGTTAGGAGAGACACTGAAGCTTTCTTT
CASSGTGGVRRDTEAFF
>once|TRBV5-1|TRBJ1-2|TRBD1|18
TGCGCCAGCAGCTTTTCACCGGGACAGGGGGCCCGGAGGGATGGCTACACCTTC
CASSFSPGQGARRDGYTF
>-|TRBV7-6|TRBJ1-1|TRBD1|13
TGTGCCAGCAGCCCGGGGACAGACACTGAAGCTTTCTTT
CASSPGTDTEAFF
>-|TRBV30|TRBJ1-2|TRBD1|13
TGTGCCTGGAGTCGGGACAGGCCCTATGGCTACACCTTC
CAWSRDRPYGYTF
>-|TRBV9|TRBJ1-5|-|15
TGTGCCAGCAGCGGCACCGGGGATTCCAGTCAGCCCCAGCATTTT
CASSGTGDSSQPQHF
>medium-sized|TRBV4-1|TRBJ1-3|-|16
TGCGCCAGCAGTCCTACAACCGAGGACACCAAAAACACCATATATTTT
CASSPTTEDTKNTIYF
>-|TRBV7-2|TRBJ2-7|-|13
TGTGCCAGCAGCCCCCCGGGAGTGAACGAGCAGTACTTC
CASSPPGVNEQYF
>-|TRBV30|TRBJ2-5|TRBD2|13
TGTGCCTGGAGTCTAGCGGGACAAGAGACCCAGTACTTC
CAWSLAGQETQYF
>-|TRBV7-6|TRBJ2-5|-|14
TGTGCCAGCAGCTACCCGGAGGGCCAGGGGACCCAGTACTTC
CASSYPEGQGTQYF
>-|TRBV11-2|TRBJ2-1|-|18
TGTGCCAGCAGCTCAATTAAGGTAGGAGGGAGACTATACAATGAGCAGTTCTTC
CASSSIKVGGRLYNEQFF
>-|TRBV5-6|TRBJ2-2|-|13
TGTGCCAGCAGCTTGTTGATCTCCGGGGAGCTGTTTTTT
CASSLLISGELFF
>-|TRBV5-5|TRBJ2-3|TRBD1|18
TGTGCCAGCAGCTTAAGGGGACCGGGACAGGGATACACAGATACGCAGTATTTT
CASSLRGPGQGYTDTQYF
>-|TRBV4-1|TRBJ2-1|-|18
TGCGCCAGCAGCCAGGTTGACATGGGCTTTTCCCGCTACAATGAGCAGTTCTTC
CASSQVDMGFSRYNEQFF
>-|TRBV5-6|TRBJ2-1|-|17
TGTGCCAGCAGCTGGGGCCCGGGGGCAGAGGTTTTCAATGAGCAGTTCTTC
CASSWGPGAEVFNEQFF
>-|TRBV5-1|TRBJ1-1|-|13
TGCGCCAGCAGCTTACAGGGTGCCGCTGAAGCTTTCTTT
CASSLQGAAEAFF
>-|TRBV2|TRBJ1-5|-|16
TGTGCCAGCAGAGACCAGGTAGGGAGTATAAATCAGCCCCAGCATTTT
CASRDQVGSINQPQHF
>-|TRBV5-4|TRBJ1-6|-|15
TGTGCCAGCAGCCCCAGGGGCCCAAGCCCCTCACCCCTCCACTTT
CASSPRGPSPSPLHF
>-|TRBV2|TRBJ1-4|-|13
TGTGCCATATACAAATCAACTAATGAAAAACTGTTTTTT
CAIYKSTNEKLFF
>-|TRBV15|TRBJ2-1|-|15
TGTGCCACCAGCAAGGACAGCGGGCCCTACAATGAGCAGTTCTTC
CATSKDSGPYNEQFF
>once|TRBV9|TRBJ1-1|-|12
TGTGCCAGCAGCCCGGGGGGGGATGAAGCTTTCTTT
CASSPGGDEAFF
>-|TRBV11-2|TRBJ2-3|-|16
TGTGCCAGCAGCTTAGACCTGGGGGGGGCAAAAGATACGCAGTATTTT
CASSLDLGGAKDTQYF
>once|TRBV6-1|TRBJ1-4|-|14
TGTGCCAGCAGCCGGGCCGTCGCCGAGGAAAAACTGTTTTTT
CASSRAVAEEKLFF
>-|TRBV7-2|TRBJ2-2|TRBD2|16
TGTGCCAGCAGCTTAAGGCTAGCGGGGGGGCAAGGGGAGCTGTTTTTT
CASSLRLAGGQGELFF
>-|TRBV15|TRBJ1-3|-|15
TGTGCCACCAGCAGAGAAAGGGCAGGGATAAACACCATATATTTT
CATSRERAGINTIYF
>-|TRBV6-5|TRBJ2-4|-|14
TGTGCCAGCAGTTCCCCCCGGCGCAAAAACATTCAGTACTTC
CASSSPRRKNIQYF
>-|TRBV6-5|TRBJ2-7|-|15
TGTGCCAGCAGTTCAGAGCCGCATTCGGGTTACGAGCAGTACTTC
CASSSEPHSGYEQYF
>once|TRBV20-1|TRBJ2-7|-|10
TGCAGTGCTCTGAACTACGAGCAGTACTTC
CSALNYEQYF
>-|TRBV6-1|TRBJ1-2|TRBD1|20
TGTGCCAGCAGTGAAGCTCAATTTTGGGGACAGGGGAGGACTAACTATGGCTACACCTTC
CASSEAQFWGQGRTNYGYTF
>-|TRBV6-5|TRBJ2-7|TRBD2|15
TGTGCCAGCACCTCGGGTAGCGGGGGCTCCTACGAGCAGTACTTC
CASTSGSGGSYEQYF
>-|TRBV11-1|TRBJ2-1|-|15
TGTGCCAGCAGCTTAGCGGCGACGCTTTACAATGAGCAGTTCTTC
CASSLAATLYNEQFF
>once|TRBV7-9|TRBJ2-5|TRBD2|16
TGTGCCAGCAGCTTGAGACTAGCGGACAGACAAGAGACCCAGTACTTC
CASSLRLADRQETQYF
>large|TRBV15|TRBJ1-2|-|14
TGTGCCACCAGCAGGGGGGAGGGGTCCTATGGCTACACCTTC
CATSRGEGSYGYTF
>-|TRBV4-1|TRBJ2-7|-|16
TGCGCCAGCAGCCAAGGAACAGGGAAAGGTTACTACGAGCAGTACTTC
CASSQGTGKGYYEQYF
>-|TRBV19|TRBJ2-7|-|16
TGTGCCAGTAGCCCTCGGGGGCATCCCCAATCCTACGAGCAGTACTTC
CASSPRGHPQSYEQYF
>once|TRBV2|TRBJ2-7|TRBD2|14
TGTGCCAGCAGTTGGACTAGGGGAAGCCACGAGCAGTACTTC
CASSWTRGSHEQYF
>once|TRBV7-7|TRBJ1-5|TRBD1|17
TGTGCCAGCAGCTCGACAGGGACGGGGGTTAGCAATCAGCCCCAGCATTTT
CASSSTGTGVSNQPQHF
>medium-sized|TRBV4-2|TRBJ1-2|TRBD1|14
TGTGCCAGCAGCCAAGTGCCGGGACAGGGGGACTCCACCTTC
CASSQVPGQGDSTF
>-|TRBV9|TRBJ2-2|TRBD1|15
TGTGCCAGCAGCGTAGGAGGGGGCGGTGTCGGGGAGCTGTTTTTT
CASSVGGGGVGELFF
>-|TRBV19|TRBJ1-2|-|16
TGTGCCAGTAGTATCAGGGGCAGGGAGGGGAACTATGGCTACACCTTC
CASSIRGREGNYGYTF
>-|TRBV5-1|TRBJ2-7|TRBD1|15
TGCGCCAGCAGCTGGGACAGGGGTTCCCAAGGGGAGCAGTACTTC
CASSWDRGSQGEQYF
>-|TRBV5-1|TRBJ2-7|-|13
TGCGCCAGCAGCTTGTACGGCCGCTACGAGCAGTACTTC
CASSLYGRYEQYF
>-|TRBV6-5|TRBJ2-7|-|15
TGTGCCAGCAGTCAGGATTTAGGGATTGGGCGTGAGCAGTACTTC
CASSQDLGIGREQYF
>-|TRBV5-4|TRBJ1-1|-|14
TGTGCCAGCAGCTTGGCCTCGCAGGTGGCGGAAGCTTTCTTT
CASSLASQVAEAFF